This T cell receptor beta chain was recorded in a study of shared T cell receptors in the human thymus. This CDR3 is built from 16 residues. The ends were cut back, 4 bases at V and 4 bases at J, with 21 bases in the middle. Germline values: CDR1 SGHTS, CDR2 YDEGEE. Only in-frame clones appear in the TCRdb table, and some are missing; sequencing was by immunoSEQ multiplex PCR. The table records hundreds of thousands of clones, 80% to 90% of them present only once. This same sample was also part of a study on human thymus T cells. That report adds: Donation was from healthy Finnish infants who were having corrective surgery that addressed congenital heart defects. Thymic resections from corrective heart surgery supplied the tissue. Blood and thymic repertoires both appeared biased in V and J gene usage. Thymic repertoires from unrelated individuals overlapped highly, related research reported.

Material: thymocytes. The V gene is TRBV5-8, the J gene TRBJ2-7; the D is unclear. The sequence derives from a girl less than two years old with a congenital heart defect. The CDR3 spells CASSNSTSHLGYEQYF. CDR3 nucleotide sequence: TGTGCCAGCAGCAATTCCACGAGTCACCTCGGGTACGAGCAGTACTTC. Using reference TRBV5-8 and TRBJ2-7 for the parts outside the CDR3, the full variable domain is EAGVTQSPTHLIKTRGQQATLRCSPISGHTSVYWYQQALGLGLQFLLWYDEGEERNRGNFPPRFSGRQFPNYSSELNVNALELEDSALYLCASSNSTSHLGYEQYFGPGTRLTVT.